The 8 T cell receptor beta chains in this list originate from one sample, sequenced in a study of CD8 T cells in ankylosing spondylitis. One entry per CDR3 protein, called by TCRdb with MiXCR from the 5' RACE reads. The sample lists 300,000 to 400,000 distinct CDR3 sequences; roughly 11% were seen once. The sample taken for sequencing was blood, either unsorted or a sorted T cell fraction (not recorded which). These TCRs come from a female donor with ankylosing spondylitis or in good health (not recorded which).

This clonotype appeared many times. The rearrangement uses TRBV6-1 and TRBJ2-2; possibly TRBD2 for D (6 bases). This CDR3 has 17 residues. Germline CDR1 is MNHNS and CDR2 is SASEGT. V was clipped by 7 bases and J by 2 bases, with 20 bases between them. CDR3 sequence (DNA): TGTGCCAGCACCATAACAGCCCCGGGAGTCAACACCGGGGAGCTGTTTTTT. Protein: CASTITAPGVNTGELFF.

The chain is built from TRBV5-4 and TRBJ2-3; 8 positions agree with TRBD2. The J segment lost 4 bases and the V segment lost 6 bases, leaving 13 bases of the junction unmatched. Germline V gene data show CDR1 as SGHNT and CDR2 as YYREEE (reference sequence). The CDR3 spans 16 residues. CDR3 sequence reads: CASTPGISGAADTQYF. CDR3 sequence (DNA): TGTGCCAGCACCCCGGGGATTAGCGGGGCCGCAGATACGCAGTATTTT. Full variable domain (remainder filled in from reference TRBV5-4 and TRBJ2-3): ETGVTQSPTHLIKTRGQQVTLRCSSQSGHNTVSWYQQALGQGPQFIFQYYREEENGRGNFPPRFSGLQFPNYSSELNVNALELDDSALYLCASTPGISGAADTQYFGPGTRLTVL.

This clonotype was counted at least ten times. The chain links TRBV5-1 to TRBJ1-1; D unresolved. The V and J ends lost 0 bases and 3 bases respectively, with 6 bases between them. CDR3 length: 13 residues. Germline CDR1 SGHRS, CDR2 YFSETQ. This CDR3 reads CASSLGDYTEAFF. As DNA, the CDR3 is TGCGCCAGCAGCTTGGGCGACTACACTGAAGCTTTCTTT.

This clonotype was counted many times. The V call is TRBV7-2, the J call TRBJ2-2; 10 bases map to TRBD2. The trim removed 5 bases at V and 6 bases at J, leaving 12 bases unmatched. The CDR3 contains 17 residues. Germline loops: CDR1 SGHTA, CDR2 FQGNSA. CDR3 nucleotides: TGTGCCAGCAGCCAAACGCTAGCGGGAGTACTCGCCGGGGAGCTGTTTTTT. Its protein is CASSQTLAGVLAGELFF. Using reference TRBV7-2 and TRBJ2-2 for the parts outside the CDR3, the full variable domain is GAGVSQSPSNKVTEKGKDVELRCDPISGHTALYWYRQSLGQGLEFLIYFQGNSAPDKSGLPSDRFSAERTGGSVSTLTIQRTQQEDSAVYLCASSQTLAGVLAGELFFGEGSRLTVL.

This clonotype has just a few counts. V is TRBV7-9 and J is TRBJ2-1; D gene uncertain. CDR3 size: 13 residues. Germline CDR1 reads SEHNR; CDR2 reads FQNEAQ (reference sequence). V was trimmed by 8 bases and J by 7 bases, leaving 15 bases between them. The CDR3 loop reads CASALGPRNEQFF. The CDR3 region has the DNA TGTGCCAGCGCCTTGGGCCCCAGGAATGAGCAGTTCTTC.

Worth noting for this clonotype: Being one base from a much bigger clone, this may be a read error. The chain carries TRBV29-1 and TRBJ2-1; a possible D gene is TRBD2 (6 bases). With 7 bases removed from V and 4 bases from J, the gap between germline ends came to 17 bases. The length of the CDR3 is 14 residues. Per the germline V gene, CDR1 is SQVTM and CDR2 is ANQGSEA. CDR3 amino acids: CSGAAGGAYNEQFF. In nucleotides, the CDR3 is TGCAGCGGGGCGGCCGGCGGGGCGTACAATGAGCAGTTCTTC.

The gene calls are TRBV7-2 and TRBJ2-1; maybe TRBD1 (6 bases). V dropped 1 base and J dropped 9 bases, with 13 bases sitting between them. The CDR3 loop spans 14 amino acids. Looked up from germline, CDR1 is SGHTA and CDR2 is FQGNSA. The CDR3 protein is CASSLVGGGGEQFF. CDR3 bases: TGTGCCAGCAGCTTAGTAGGTGGGGGCGGTGAGCAGTTCTTC.

In this sample, this clonotype turned up many times. This CDR3 is CSVASAGAWGPTGELFF. The CDR3 DNA reads TGCAGCGTTGCCTCCGCAGGGGCGTGGGGCCCCACCGGGGAGCTGTTTTTT. The chain is built from TRBV29-1 and TRBJ2-2; D is perhaps TRBD1 (6 bases). V was shortened by 4 bases and J by 4 bases, with 22 bases between the two germline ends. The germline gives CDR1 SQVTM, CDR2 ANQGSEA. The CDR3 totals 17 residues.